The T cell receptor (beta chain) under discussion was sequenced for a study of cytomegalovirus exposure and HLA in healthy donors. Study observations and caveats: A later analysis linked roughly 17,000 TCR beta sequences to HLA alleles at 0.05 false discovery rate. Presence/absence comparisons presumed near-even sequencing depth among donors.

As for this clone: Its target is unknown.

A multiplex PCR was run with 60 Vbeta primers and 13 Jbeta primers. Per the study methods: Later work found about 80 million unique TCR beta chains, with about 10 million shared. Using immunoSEQ multiplex PCR, the repertoire was profiled, and TCRdb retains in-frame clones only, with some absent. V and J calls and clone size follow that table, whereas D and trimming were derived from the DNA. The sample shows around 150,000 clones, around three fifths of them seen only once. The TCR was taken from a woman between 35 and 50 years old in good health and CMV-seronegative. Material for sequencing was PBMCs.

CDR3 sequence reads: CASRPRTGYGYTF. CDR3 DNA: TGTGCCAGCAGACCCCGGACAGGCTATGGCTACACCTTC. V is TRBV27 and J is TRBJ1-2; TRBD1 agrees at 7 bases. This CDR3 contains 13 residues. J gave up 4 bases and V 6 bases, and 5 bases lay outside the gene matches. Germline-derived CDR1 and CDR2 are MNHEY and SMNVEV (reference sequence).